Presented here are 13 T cell receptor beta chains from one specimen sequenced in a study of blood T cell repertoires in COVID-19. The data were produced by immunoSEQ multiplex PCR, yet TCRdb's version contains in-frame clones alone and is incomplete. The sample carries 250,000 or so clones, approximately 91% recorded once. The material sequenced was peripheral blood. The origin of the receptors is a woman younger than 45 with acute or convalescent COVID-19.

The chain is built from TRBV7-2 and TRBJ2-3, with D perhaps matching TRBD2 (7 bases). This CDR3 spans 13 amino acids. V was trimmed by 2 bases and J by 10 bases, leaving 13 bases between them. Germline CDR1 and CDR2: SGHTA and FQGNSA. This chain's CDR3 is CASSLQGGASQYF. The CDR3 nucleotides are TGTGCCAGCAGCTTACAAGGGGGGGCGTCGCAGTATTTT.

V gene TRBV19 combines with J gene TRBJ1-1; a weak D match, TRBD1 (5 bases). Trimming cost V 5 bases and J 0 bases, with 10 bases left between them. Germline V gives CDR1 LNHDA, CDR2 SQIVND (reference sequence). This CDR3 is built from 14 residues. Here the CDR3 reads CASSEGTMNTEAFF. The DNA for the CDR3 is TGTGCCAGTAGTGAGGGGACTATGAACACTGAAGCTTTCTTT.

CDR3 sequence reads: CASSYSRTLEQYF. The CDR3 DNA reads TGTGCCAGCAGTTACTCGAGAACCCTCGAGCAGTACTTC. The rearrangement uses TRBV6-5 and TRBJ2-7, with D hard to call. With 0 bases removed from V and 6 bases from J, the gap between germline ends came to 9 bases. This CDR3 comprises 13 residues. The germline V gene has CDR1 MNHEY and CDR2 SVGAGI.

CDR3 sequence (DNA): TGTGCCAGCAGTCCATCAGTGGCAGATACGCAGTATTTT. Residues: CASSPSVADTQYF. The chain employs TRBV6-5 and TRBJ2-3; D call uncertain. This CDR3 has 13 residues. Germline values: CDR1 MNHEY, CDR2 SVGAGI. V lost 5 bases, J lost 4 bases, and 10 bases lay in between.

V and J are TRBV5-1 and TRBJ1-2; 7 nucleotides align to TRBD1. This CDR3 is built from 13 residues. V gave up 4 bases and J gave up 7 bases; unmatched junction bases: 7. From germline, CDR1 is SGHRS and CDR2 YFSETQ. The CDR3 sequence is CASSLGQSRGYTF. The CDR3 nucleotides read TGCGCCAGCAGCCTGGGACAGAGCCGTGGCTACACCTTC.

The chain couples TRBV6-1 to TRBJ1-2, with D tentatively TRBD1 (6 bases). V was shortened by 5 bases and J by 8 bases, with 18 bases between the two germline ends. The CDR3 sequence is 14 residues long. CDR1 and CDR2 (germline): MNHNS, SASEGT. The CDR3 sequence is CASSPRVQGEGYTF. The CDR3 bases are TGTGCCAGCAGTCCCCGTGTACAGGGAGAAGGCTACACCTTC.

The chain is built from TRBV5-1 and TRBJ2-3; possibly TRBD2 for D (6 bases). V was shortened by 2 bases and J by 0 bases, with 13 bases between the two germline ends. This CDR3 contains 16 residues. Per germline, CDR1 SGHRS and CDR2 YFSETQ. The DNA of the CDR3 is TGCGCCAGCAGCTTTGGGAGGAAAGCTAGCACAGATACGCAGTATTTT. It specifies CASSFGRKASTDTQYF. The full variable domain, rest sourced from reference TRBV5-1 and TRBJ2-3, is KAGVTQTPRYLIKTRGQQVTLSCSPISGHRSVSWYQQTPGQGLQFLFEYFSETQRNKGNFPGRFSGRQFSNSRSEMNVSTLELGDSALYLCASSFGRKASTDTQYFGPGTRLTVL.

A few counts support this clone. The chain recombines TRBV7-9 with TRBJ1-1; TRBD1 aligns across 7 bases. From germline, CDR1 is SEHNR and CDR2 FQNEAQ (reference sequence). This CDR3 is 16 amino acids long. Unmatched junction bases numbered 10, after V lost 5 bases and J lost 1 base. The CDR3 protein is CASSTNWDSGNTEAFF. The DNA of the CDR3 is TGTGCCAGCAGCACAAATTGGGACAGCGGGAACACTGAAGCTTTCTTT. Looking up the rest from reference TRBV7-9 and TRBJ1-1 gives the full variable domain: DTGVSQNPRHKITKRGQNVTFRCDPISEHNRLYWYRQTLGQGPEFLTYFQNEAQLEKSRLLSDRFSAERPKGSFSTLEIQRTEQGDSAMYLCASSTNWDSGNTEAFFGQGTRLTVV.

This clone was counted once. The DNA for the CDR3 is TGCAGCGTAGATAATTATAGCGGGAGGAAGGGAGAGACCCAGTACTTC. Its protein product is CSVDNYSGRKGETQYF. The chain has TRBV29-1 and TRBJ2-5; 10 bases are a match to TRBD2. Trimming at V came to 6 bases and at J to 4 bases, leaving 14 bases not matched to a gene. There are 16 residues in the CDR3. Per the germline V gene, CDR1 is SQVTM and CDR2 is ANQGSEA.

This chain joins TRBV27 and TRBJ2-2; TRBD2 agrees at 12 bases. Germline V gives CDR1 MNHEY, CDR2 SMNVEV (reference sequence). This CDR3 region has 17 residues. The ends lost 10 bases at V and 2 bases at J; junction bases unmatched: 11. CDR3 bases: TGTGCCACCGGGACTAGCGGGCCCTCGTTTAACACCGGGGAGCTGTTTTTT. It specifies CATGTSGPSFNTGELFF.

V usage is TRBV19 and J usage is TRBJ1-3; perhaps TRBD1 as D (6 bases). V was pared by 5 bases and J by 1 base, with 15 bases between. CDR1 LNHDA and CDR2 SQIVND come from the germline V gene (reference sequence). The CDR3 is made up of 16 amino acids. Here the CDR3 DNA reads TGTGCCAGTAGTGTACAGGGAATAGCTTCTGGAAACACCATATATTTT. Translated: CASSVQGIASGNTIYF.

The V call is TRBV10-2, the J call TRBJ2-7, with D possibly matching TRBD1 (5 bases). The CDR3 has 16 amino acids. The V gene's germline CDR1 is WSHSY and CDR2 SAAADI. V was cut by 2 bases and J by 2 bases, with 16 bases left in between. The CDR3 DNA follows: TGCGCCAGCAGTGAGAAGGGAACAGGAACGCCCTACGAGCAGTACTTC. Translated, it gives CASSEKGTGTPYEQYF.

The chain employs TRBV5-4 and TRBJ2-7; the D is unclear. Germline-derived CDR1 and CDR2 are SGHNT and YYREEE (reference sequence). There are 14 residues in the CDR3. V shed 2 bases and J shed 6 bases, with 15 bases lying between them. The CDR3 DNA follows: TGTGCCAGCAGCTTAGCGCCCGGAAAAGGCGAGCAGTACTTC. Translated: CASSLAPGKGEQYF.